Each of the 30 T cell receptor beta chains below was sequenced from the same sample in a study of early T cells in non-severe SARS-CoV-2 infection. TCRdb itself ran the 5' RACE reads through MiXCR, one entry per CDR3 protein. The table lists approximately 76,000 distinct CDR3 sequences, more than 12% of them singletons. Sequencing input: whole blood. These receptors all come from an adult who was a healthcare worker with PCR-confirmed SARS-CoV-2 infection or an uninfected control (not recorded which).

This clonotype appeared a single time. The conserved phenylalanine or tryptophan normally closing the CDR3 is absent here, so this likely arose from a read error. This rearrangement joins TRBV18 to TRBJ2-1, with 12 positions matching TRBD2. Germline loops: CDR1 KGHSH, CDR2 LQKENI. The CDR3 is 16 residues long. Trimming cost V 0 bases and J 7 bases; bases outside gene matches: 4. CDR3 bases: TGTGCCAGCTCACCACCGACTAGCGGGGGACTGAATGAGCAGTTCTTA. It translates to CASSPPTSGGLNEQFL.

V is TRBV13 and J is TRBJ2-2, with D possibly TRBD2 on 6 matching bases. Germline CDR1 and CDR2: PRHDT and FYEKMQ (reference sequence). Trimming cost V 4 bases and J 0 bases, with 18 bases left between them. The CDR3 consists of 18 residues. This chain's CDR3 is CASSSLTGEEPNTGELFF. The CDR3 DNA follows: TGTGCCAGCAGCTCACTTACGGGGGAGGAGCCGAACACCGGGGAGCTGTTTTTT.

This clonotype was seen more than once but under ten times. The chain uses TRBV15 and TRBJ2-7, with TRBD1 identical over 10 bases. The germline CDR1 and CDR2 sequences are LNHNV and YYDKDF (reference sequence). Trimming at V came to 3 bases and at J to 1 base, leaving 3 bases not matched to a gene. This CDR3 has 15 residues. The chain's CDR3 is CATSRGGQGSYEQYF. CDR3 bases: TGTGCCACCAGCAGGGGGGGACAGGGGTCCTACGAGCAGTACTTC.

In its sample, this clonotype was seen a few times. The chain carries TRBV7-7 and TRBJ2-4; D gene uncertain. The CDR3 has 12 amino acids. In germline, CDR1 is SSHAT, CDR2 FNYEAQ (reference sequence). The CDR3 nucleotides read TGTGCTATTCCACGCGCCAAAAACATTCAGTACTTC. Protein product: CAIPRAKNIQYF.

This clonotype was seen many times. The chain combines TRBV14 with TRBJ2-1, with a tentative D call TRBD2 (6 bases). This CDR3 region has 14 residues. Germline V lookup: CDR1 SGHDN, CDR2 FVKESK. The V and J ends lost 5 bases and 10 bases respectively, with 18 bases between them. CDR3 nucleotides: TGTGCCAGCAGCTTATGGAGGGCGGCCCCGGAGCAGTTCTTC. It specifies CASSLWRAAPEQFF.

In this sample, this clonotype turned up many times. The chain uses TRBV3-1 and TRBJ2-1; D call uncertain. V was trimmed by 0 bases and J by 10 bases, leaving 4 bases between them. CDR3 length: 11 amino acids. Germline V gene lookup returns CDR1 LGHDT and CDR2 YNNKEL (reference sequence). The CDR3 region has the DNA TGTGCCAGCAGCCAAGACGGAGAGCAGTTCTTC. Its protein product is CASSQDGEQFF.

This clonotype appeared a few times. J is TRBJ2-7 and V is TRBV6-2 or TRBV6-3, with D uncertain. This CDR3 region has 11 residues. Germline CDR1 reads MNHEY; CDR2 reads SVGEGT. Trimming left V 5 bases short and J 3 bases short, with 5 bases between. The CDR3 loop is CASSRYYEQYF. The CDR3 bases are TGTGCCAGCAGTCGATACTACGAGCAGTACTTC.

This chain uses TRBV29-1 with TRBJ2-7; D is unclear. Trimming took off 2 bases at V and 2 bases at J, with 4 bases between the two ends. The CDR3 is 11 amino acids. Germline V gene data show CDR1 as SQVTM and CDR2 as ANQGSEA. CDR3 in amino acids: CSVEQTYEQYF. CDR3 nucleotide sequence: TGCAGCGTTGAACAGACCTACGAGCAGTACTTC.

The chain uses TRBV11-2 and TRBJ1-6, with 7 bases aligning to TRBD1. The V and J ends lost 3 bases and 4 bases, in that order; junction bases with no gene match: 12. The germline V gene encodes CDR1 SGHAT and CDR2 FQNNGV. The CDR3 spans 18 residues. In DNA, the CDR3 is TGTGCCAGCAGCTTGAAGGGACAGACTAACTGGTATAATTCACCCCTCCACTTT. It encodes CASSLKGQTNWYNSPLHF.

There are a few counts of this clonotype. The chain combines TRBV14 with TRBJ1-1; D not certain. Germline CDR1 is SGHDN and CDR2 is FVKESK. The CDR3 extends over 14 amino acids. Deletions cut 1 base from V and 5 bases from J, with 11 bases between. The CDR3 sequence is CASSQVNWGTEAFF. CDR3 in DNA: TGTGCCAGCAGCCAAGTAAATTGGGGAACTGAAGCTTTCTTT.

The V call is TRBV7-3, the J call TRBJ1-1; tentative D call: TRBD1 (6 bases). The length of the CDR3 is 14 residues. Germline CDR1 SGHTA, CDR2 FQGTGA. V lost 5 bases and J 1 base, leaving 11 bases between the germline ends. For the CDR3, the DNA is TGTGCCAGCAGCCCCTGGGGGCAGAACACTGAAGCTTTCTTT. Translating gives CASSPWGQNTEAFF.

The chain couples TRBV14 to TRBJ2-7; no definite D call. Germline CDR1 and CDR2: SGHDN and FVKESK. V lost 0 bases and J 0 bases, leaving 6 bases between the germline ends. CDR3 length equals 14 residues. CDR3: CASSQDMGSYEQYF. The CDR3 DNA reads TGTGCCAGCAGCCAAGATATGGGCTCCTACGAGCAGTACTTC.

This chain uses TRBV6-1 with TRBJ2-2, with 13 bases matching TRBD2. The germline V gene has CDR1 MNHNS and CDR2 SASEGT. The V segment lost 3 bases and the J segment 8 bases; nucleotides outside the gene matches: 12. The CDR3 sequence is 18 residues long. The CDR3 spells CASSDFLSGTSGVGELFF. For the CDR3, the DNA is TGTGCCAGCAGTGATTTTTTATCGGGGACTAGCGGGGTAGGGGAGCTGTTTTTT.

There are many counts of this clonotype. The gene calls are TRBV19 and TRBJ2-5; weak D call: TRBD2 (5 bases). The CDR3 length is 13 residues. Germline CDR1 LNHDA, CDR2 SQIVND (reference sequence). Trimming pared 3 bases from V and 4 bases from J, leaving 9 bases between. The CDR3 bases are TGTGCCAGTAGTATCAGAGGAGGAGAGACCCAGTACTTC. It encodes CASSIRGGETQYF. The whole variable domain, filled in from reference TRBV19 and TRBJ2-5, reads DGGITQSPKYLFRKEGQNVTLSCEQNLNHDAMYWYRQDPGQGLRLIYYSQIVNDFQKGDIAEGYSVSREKKESFPLTVTSAQKNPTAFYLCASSIRGGETQYFGPGTRLLVL.

This clonotype was seen more than once but under ten times. Mismatch with germline at one junction end may stem from a read error. The chain combines TRBV6-1 with TRBJ2-1; D is unclear. Germline lookup yields CDR1 MNHNS and CDR2 SASEGT. The CDR3 totals 13 residues. The CDR3: CASNREEHNEKFF. DNA of the CDR3: TGTGCCAGCAACCGTGAGGAACACAATGAGAAGTTCTTC.

The CDR3 region is CSATERTGQETQYF. DNA for the CDR3: TGCAGTGCTACTGAGCGGACGGGACAAGAGACCCAGTACTTC. This chain links TRBV20-1 with TRBJ2-5, with D possibly being TRBD2 (5 bases). The CDR3 covers 14 residues. With 4 bases removed from V and 2 bases from J, the gap between germline ends came to 14 bases. Germline-derived CDR1 and CDR2 are DFQATT and SNEGSKA (reference sequence).

The chain is built from TRBV20-1 and TRBJ2-1; D gene uncertain. Germline-derived CDR1 and CDR2 are DFQATT and SNEGSKA (reference sequence). The V end was cut by 6 bases, the J end by 2 bases, with 8 bases between. CDR3 length equals 12 residues. The CDR3 sequence: CSALATYNEQFF. The CDR3 DNA reads as TGCAGTGCCCTTGCTACCTACAATGAGCAGTTCTTC.

This chain joins TRBV7-9 and TRBJ2-7; D gene unclear. The germline V gene encodes CDR1 SEHNR and CDR2 FQNEAQ (reference sequence). V lost 7 bases and J lost 3, with 10 bases in between. This CDR3 is 12 amino acids long. For the CDR3, the DNA is TGTGCCAGCACGAGTGGGGACTACGAGCAGTACTTC. Translation: CASTSGDYEQYF.

The sample holds a few counts of this clonotype. The chain couples TRBV5-1 to TRBJ1-2; the D gene is possibly TRBD1 (6 bases). V was clipped by 4 bases and J by 6 bases, with 22 bases between them. The germline V gene has CDR1 SGHRS and CDR2 YFSETQ. CDR3 length: 16 amino acids. This CDR3 is CASSAGTKTSQDGYTF. CDR3 bases: TGCGCCAGCAGCGCCGGGACAAAGACCTCTCAGGATGGCTACACCTTC.

V and J are TRBV27 and TRBJ2-3, with D unresolved. This CDR3 is built from 14 residues. CDR1 MNHEY and CDR2 SMNVEV come from the germline V gene (reference sequence). Trimming removed 3 bases at V and 3 bases at J, with 10 bases between. The CDR3 loop reads CASSFKMVTDTQYF. The CDR3 DNA is TGTGCCAGCAGTTTTAAAATGGTGACAGATACGCAGTATTTT.

This clonotype was picked up many times. The chain employs TRBV5-5 and TRBJ2-7; 10 positions agree with TRBD2. This CDR3 has 16 residues. Trimming cost V 3 bases and J 3 bases; bases outside gene matches: 9. The germline CDR1 and CDR2 sequences are SGHKS and YYEKEE (reference sequence). DNA for the CDR3: TGTGCCAGCAGCTCCCCCCGGGGACTAGCGTACTACGAGCAGTACTTC. This encodes CASSSPRGLAYYEQYF.

The chain combines TRBV21-1 with TRBJ2-1. TRBV21-1 has pseudogene status. This CDR3 is built from 15 residues. CDR3 DNA sequence: TGTGCCAGCAACCGCGGACCTAAGAGGCACAATGAGCAGTTCTTC. It translates to CASNRGPKRHNEQFF.

A word on this clonotype: A far bigger clonotype differs at one base, so this is likely a read error. The rearrangement joins TRBV12-3 or TRBV12-4 to TRBJ2-3; D tentatively fits TRBD1 or TRBD2 (5 bases each). With 4 bases removed from V and 2 bases from J, the gap between germline ends came to 10 bases. The CDR3 loop spans 14 amino acids. This chain's CDR3 is CASSSGRHTDTQYF. The CDR3, as DNA: TGTGCCAGCAGTTCGGGACGCCACACAGATACGCAGTATTTT.

This clonotype appeared many times. The V and J genes are TRBV6-4 and TRBJ1-1, with 12 positions matching TRBD1. The CDR3 is made up of 15 amino acids. J lost 2 bases, V lost 5 bases, and 3 bases had no gene match. Germline assignment: CDR1 MRHNA and CDR2 SNTAGT. CDR3 region: CASSPGTGGNTEAFF. The CDR3 nucleotides read TGTGCCAGCAGTCCCGGGACAGGGGGCAACACTGAAGCTTTCTTT.

The rearrangement joins TRBV14 to TRBJ2-5, with no clear D. Germline V gene sequence: CDR1 SGHDN, CDR2 FVKESK. CDR3 length: 15 amino acids. V lost 3 bases and J 0 bases, leaving 11 bases between the germline ends. CDR3 nucleotides: TGTGCCAGCAGCCAGGACGGATGGTACCAAGAGACCCAGTACTTC. Amino acid sequence: CASSQDGWYQETQYF. Filled out from reference TRBV14 and TRBJ2-5, the complete variable domain reads EAGVTQFPSHSVIEKGQTVTLRCDPISGHDNLYWYRRVMGKEIKFLLHFVKESKQDESGMPNNRFLAERTGGTYSTLKVQPAELEDSGVYFCASSQDGWYQETQYFGPGTRLLVL.

This clonotype was detected ten times or more. The gene calls are TRBV6-5 and TRBJ2-1; TRBD2 aligns across 11 bases. The V gene's germline CDR1 is MNHEY and CDR2 SVGAGI. CDR3 length: 14 amino acids. J lost 10 bases, V lost 5 bases, and 7 bases had no gene match. The CDR3 is CASSLAGGRREQFF. The CDR3 DNA reads as TGTGCCAGCAGTCTAGCGGGAGGCCGCCGGGAGCAGTTCTTC.

The table lists this clonotype with many counts. V and J are TRBV6-6 and TRBJ1-2; the D is unclear. V shed 6 bases and J shed 0 bases, with 5 bases lying between them. CDR1 and CDR2 (germline): MNHNY, SVGAGI (reference sequence). The CDR3 length is 12 residues. CDR3: CASRGSNYGYTF. The CDR3 nucleotides are TGTGCCAGCAGGGGATCTAACTATGGCTACACCTTC.

This clonotype was counted only a few times. V and J are TRBV28 and TRBJ1-1; 9 bases map to TRBD1. CDR3 length: 16 residues. V dropped 4 bases and J dropped 6; count of bases not matched to a gene: 12. Germline lookup yields CDR1 MDHEN and CDR2 SYDVKM. The CDR3 sequence: CASSSSDRGRFAEAFF. Written as DNA, the CDR3 is TGTGCCAGCAGTTCTTCCGACAGGGGGAGATTCGCTGAAGCTTTCTTT.

The chain is built from TRBV30 and TRBJ1-6; D perhaps matches TRBD1 (5 bases). Germline CDR1 is GTSNPN and CDR2 is SVGIG (reference sequence). Trimming took 4 bases from V and 11 from J, leaving 12 bases between them. There are 12 residues in the CDR3. DNA of the CDR3: TGTGCCTGGACCGGGGGAACGGCACCCCTCCACTTT. Translating it yields CAWTGGTAPLHF.

This clonotype appeared many times. The chain is built from TRBV7-3 and TRBJ2-2; TRBD2 aligns across 16 bases. Germline CDR1 SGHTA, CDR2 FQGTGA. The V segment lost 5 bases and the J segment 4 bases; nucleotides outside the gene matches: 4. This CDR3 comprises 17 residues. The CDR3 sequence: CASSVGTSGRATGELFF. The DNA of the CDR3 is TGTGCCAGCAGCGTCGGGACTAGCGGGAGGGCCACCGGGGAGCTGTTTTTT.